Listed below are T cell receptor beta chains from one sample, sequenced in a study of naive and memory T cell subsets. TCRdb independently ran MiXCR on the UMI-ligation and nested PCR reads; one entry per CDR3 protein. The sample records roughly 91,000 distinct CDR3 sequences, 10% to 15% being singletons. The material sequenced was central memory CD4+ T cells from blood. The origin of the receptors is a human donor in good health. Each CDR3 is given without its conserved first and last residue. The order of the fields is clone size, V gene, J gene, CDR3 protein. Clone size, where shown, is once, few, many, or a class for clones that have expanded.

abundance: many
v_gene: TRBV5-6
j_gene: TRBJ2-1
CDR3aa: ASSLNSKSSYNEQF

abundance: many
v_gene: TRBV20-1
j_gene: TRBJ2-3
CDR3aa: SGGHTDTQY

abundance: .
v_gene: TRBV7-2
j_gene: TRBJ2-1
CDR3aa: ASSLGLSGTYNEQF

abundance: .
v_gene: TRBV20-1
j_gene: TRBJ2-5
CDR3aa: SAPPGQGGWDQETQY

abundance: .
v_gene: TRBV18
j_gene: TRBJ2-7
CDR3aa: ASSPNRDRSNYEQY

abundance: .
v_gene: TRBV7-6
j_gene: TRBJ2-1
CDR3aa: ASSSEGLASYEQF

abundance: many
v_gene: TRBV20-1
j_gene: TRBJ2-3
CDR3aa: SASSAGTTTDTQY

abundance: many
v_gene: TRBV10-3
j_gene: TRBJ2-7
CDR3aa: ATRIVDSYEQY

abundance: few
v_gene: TRBV10-3
j_gene: TRBJ2-7
CDR3aa: AIRKASTTHEQY

abundance: .
v_gene: TRBV5-4
j_gene: TRBJ1-1
CDR3aa: ASSLGQGISEAF

abundance: many
v_gene: TRBV27
j_gene: TRBJ2-1
CDR3aa: ASSLYPGLTHAF

abundance: few
v_gene: TRBV7-2
j_gene: TRBJ1-2
CDR3aa: ASSYGQGASGYT

abundance: .
v_gene: TRBV5-1
j_gene: TRBJ2-2
CDR3aa: ASSLQTGVGTGELF

abundance: few
v_gene: TRBV12-5
j_gene: TRBJ2-1
CDR3aa: ASGSLAGVVEQF

abundance: .
v_gene: TRBV5-4
j_gene: TRBJ2-1
CDR3aa: ASSFGLAGGPPF

abundance: .
v_gene: TRBV20-1
j_gene: TRBJ2-1
CDR3aa: SARDRSGSRYNEQF

abundance: many
v_gene: TRBV6-4
j_gene: TRBJ2-2
CDR3aa: ASSVQGSGELF

abundance: many
v_gene: TRBV5-4
j_gene: TRBJ2-2
CDR3aa: ASGLAGVRTGELF

abundance: many
v_gene: TRBV5-1
j_gene: TRBJ2-5
CDR3aa: ASSLGRDLETQY

abundance: once
v_gene: TRBV24-1
j_gene: TRBJ2-1
CDR3aa: ATRDRGGGNEQF

abundance: few
v_gene: TRBV12-3/TRBV12-4
j_gene: TRBJ2-4
CDR3aa: ASRVTVSSIQY

abundance: few
v_gene: TRBV6-5
j_gene: TRBJ1-4
CDR3aa: ASRRGQNGKLF

abundance: few
v_gene: TRBV5-1
j_gene: TRBJ2-2
CDR3aa: ASSLQGSSSGELF

abundance: .
v_gene: TRBV7-9
j_gene: TRBJ2-7
CDR3aa: VSSPRSGSSYEQY

abundance: once
v_gene: TRBV28
j_gene: TRBJ2-7
CDR3aa: ASRSNVYEQY

abundance: many
v_gene: TRBV10-2
j_gene: TRBJ2-7
CDR3aa: ASSEIHSGSPYEQY

abundance: many
v_gene: TRBV27
j_gene: TRBJ2-3
CDR3aa: ASSLNRYTDTQY

abundance: many
v_gene: TRBV27
j_gene: TRBJ2-1
CDR3aa: ASSPGLARHNEQF

abundance: .
v_gene: TRBV20-1
j_gene: TRBJ2-7
CDR3aa: SADPLGGNPYEQY

abundance: .
v_gene: TRBV5-1
j_gene: TRBJ1-5
CDR3aa: ASRSGWDQPQH

abundance: few
v_gene: TRBV11-2
j_gene: TRBJ2-3
CDR3aa: ASSLTSAARTDTQY

abundance: .
v_gene: TRBV7-2
j_gene: TRBJ2-3
CDR3aa: ASSLWSGGYMNTQY

abundance: .
v_gene: TRBV12-3/TRBV12-4
j_gene: TRBJ1-1
CDR3aa: ASRPDRYGTEAF

abundance: few
v_gene: TRBV12-5
j_gene: TRBJ2-7
CDR3aa: ASGSGGGIYEQY

abundance: few
v_gene: TRBV24-1
j_gene: TRBJ2-5
CDR3aa: ATSAVLGARETQY

abundance: few
v_gene: TRBV10-3
j_gene: TRBJ2-1
CDR3aa: AIRPDWAYNEQF

abundance: many
v_gene: TRBV12-3/TRBV12-4
j_gene: TRBJ2-3
CDR3aa: ASRKAGDPDTQY

abundance: .
v_gene: TRBV30
j_gene: TRBJ2-7
CDR3aa: AWRPGGTRGEQY

abundance: many
v_gene: TRBV7-2
j_gene: TRBJ2-5
CDR3aa: ASSFADQETQY

abundance: many
v_gene: TRBV6-5
j_gene: TRBJ2-7
CDR3aa: ASVRTDSYEQY

abundance: .
v_gene: TRBV20-1
j_gene: TRBJ2-7
CDR3aa: SASPGLAGADEQY

abundance: few
v_gene: TRBV5-1
j_gene: TRBJ2-5
CDR3aa: ASSWTGVQETQY

abundance: few
v_gene: TRBV20-1
j_gene: TRBJ2-3
CDR3aa: SARDEGEADTQY